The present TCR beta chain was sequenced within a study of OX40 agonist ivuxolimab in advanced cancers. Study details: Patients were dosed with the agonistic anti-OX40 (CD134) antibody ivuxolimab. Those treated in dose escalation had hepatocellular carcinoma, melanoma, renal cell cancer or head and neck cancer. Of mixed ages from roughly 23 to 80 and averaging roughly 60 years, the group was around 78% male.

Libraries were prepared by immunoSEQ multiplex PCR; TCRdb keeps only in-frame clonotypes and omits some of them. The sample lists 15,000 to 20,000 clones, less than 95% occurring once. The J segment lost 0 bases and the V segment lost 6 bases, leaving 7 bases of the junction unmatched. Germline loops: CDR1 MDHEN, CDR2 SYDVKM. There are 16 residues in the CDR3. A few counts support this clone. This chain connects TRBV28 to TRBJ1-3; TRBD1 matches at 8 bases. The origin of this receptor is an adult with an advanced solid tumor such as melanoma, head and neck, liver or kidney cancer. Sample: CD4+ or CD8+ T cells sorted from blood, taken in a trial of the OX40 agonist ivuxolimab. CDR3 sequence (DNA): TGTGCCAGCAGACTAAGACAGGGGACCTCTGGAAACACCATATATTTT. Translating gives CASRLRQGTSGNTIYF.